The 22 T cell receptor beta chains given below trace back to one sample, sequenced in a study of T cell changes during pregnancy in multiple sclerosis. Sequenced by immunoSEQ multiplex PCR; TCRdb stores in-frame clones only, minus some. The repertoire holds some 60,000 clones, with just under 90% as singletons. Sequenced: peripheral blood from another person, used as feeder cells. These receptors came from a human donor whose cells served as feeder cells for cultures in a pregnancy study.

This chain uses TRBV7-2 with TRBJ1-1; D uncertain. Per germline, CDR1 SGHTA and CDR2 FQGNSA. The ends were cut back, 5 bases at V and 4 bases at J, with 17 bases in the middle. There are 15 residues in the CDR3. DNA for the CDR3: TGTGCCAGCAGCCCCTTGGGCCCCCCTAGCACTGAAGCTTTCTTT. It is translated as CASSPLGPPSTEAFF.

The J gene is TRBJ1-2, the V gene TRBV6-6; no definite D call. CDR1 is MNHNY and CDR2 is SVGAGI in the germline V gene (reference sequence). The CDR3 loop spans 14 amino acids. The V end lost 0 bases, the J end lost 6 bases, and 11 bases lay between the germline ends. The CDR3 coding sequence is TGTGCCAGCAGTTACTCCCCTTACGGTGATGGCTACACCTTC. This translates into CASSYSPYGDGYTF.

The chain carries TRBV29-1 and TRBJ1-3, with TRBD1 identical over 10 bases. Per germline, CDR1 SQVTM and CDR2 ANQGSEA. The CDR3 loop spans 13 amino acids. Trimming took 3 bases from V and 8 from J; bases not matched to a gene: 4. As DNA, the CDR3 is TGCAGCGTTGAGGGGACAGGGGCGGACACCATATATTTT. Its protein is CSVEGTGADTIYF. Full variable domain (outside the CDR3, taken from reference TRBV29-1 and TRBJ1-3): SAVISQKPSRDICQRGTSLTIQCQVDSQVTMMFWYRQQPGQSLTLIATANQGSEATYESGFVIDKFPISRPNLTFSTLTVSNMSPEDSSIYLCSVEGTGADTIYFGEGSWLTVV.

The chain couples TRBV27 to TRBJ2-3; maybe TRBD1 (6 bases). The CDR3 is 12 amino acids. Germline values: CDR1 MNHEY, CDR2 SMNVEV (reference sequence). V gave up 6 bases and J gave up 8 bases, with 12 bases separating them. CDR3: CASRATGPTQYF. CDR3 DNA: TGTGCCAGCAGAGCGACAGGCCCTACGCAGTATTTT.

This sequence joins TRBV18 and TRBJ1-5, with D unclear. The CDR3 has 14 residues. Trimming removed 6 bases from V and 0 bases from J, with 9 bases in between. Per the germline V gene, CDR1 is KGHSH and CDR2 is LQKENI. CDR3 residues: CASSPDYSNQPQHF. CDR3 sequence (DNA): TGTGCCAGCTCCCCCGACTATAGCAATCAGCCCCAGCATTTT.

The CDR3 DNA sequence: TGTGCCAGCAGCTCATGGGGACAGGGGAAGGGTTCACCCCTCCACTTT. The encoded protein is CASSSWGQGKGSPLHF. The chain couples TRBV7-9 to TRBJ1-6, with 10 positions matching TRBD1. Germline-derived CDR1 and CDR2 are SEHNR and FQNEAQ (reference sequence). The trim removed 4 bases at V and 9 bases at J, leaving 9 bases unmatched. The CDR3 consists of 16 residues.

The V call is TRBV30, the J call TRBJ2-3, with 12 bases lining up with TRBD2. CDR3 length equals 16 residues. Trimming cost V 1 base and J 0 bases; bases outside gene matches: 2. Germline CDR1 is GTSNPN and CDR2 is SVGIG (reference sequence). In DNA, the CDR3 is TGTGCCTGGAGTGATGGACTAGCGGGGAGCACAGATACGCAGTATTTT. Amino acid sequence: CAWSDGLAGSTDTQYF.

This clone was seen once. V is TRBV29-1 and J is TRBJ1-2; D ambiguous. The length of the CDR3 is 13 residues. V lost 2 bases and J 4 bases, leaving 11 bases between the germline ends. Germline CDR1 SQVTM, CDR2 ANQGSEA. The CDR3 DNA reads TGCAGCGTTGAAAACCAGAGAGCCTATGGCTACACCTTC. Protein sequence: CSVENQRAYGYTF.

This chain joins TRBV6-5 and TRBJ1-2; 8 bases agree with TRBD1. Trimming cost V 2 bases and J 8 bases; bases outside gene matches: 10. Germline CDR1 MNHEY, CDR2 SVGAGI. The CDR3 is made up of 15 amino acids. This CDR3 reads CASSYESTGVRGYTF. The DNA of the CDR3 is TGTGCCAGCAGTTACGAATCGACAGGGGTTAGAGGCTACACCTTC.

The J gene is TRBJ1-1, the V gene TRBV7-2; D remains unclear. Trimming removed 2 bases at V and 1 base at J, with 8 bases between. The germline V gene has CDR1 SGHTA and CDR2 FQGNSA. The CDR3 extends over 14 amino acids. CDR3 nucleotide sequence: TGTGCCAGCAGCTTATACAGTAAGAACACTGAAGCTTTCTTT. Translation: CASSLYSKNTEAFF.

V usage is TRBV5-5 and J usage is TRBJ2-7; D perhaps matches TRBD2 (6 bases). Germline V gene lookup returns CDR1 SGHKS and CDR2 YYEKEE (reference sequence). The CDR3 consists of 13 residues. The ends were cut back, 2 bases at V and 2 bases at J, with 8 bases in the middle. CDR3 DNA sequence: TGTGCCAGCAGCTTAGGAGGGACCTACGAGCAGTACTTC. Encoded protein: CASSLGGTYEQYF.

The genes are TRBV13 and TRBJ2-3; TRBD1 aligns across 9 bases. This CDR3 has 17 residues. CDR1 is PRHDT, CDR2 FYEKMQ, per germline (reference sequence). V shed 4 bases and J 1 base; nucleotides not matched to a gene: 9. In nucleotides, the CDR3 is TGTGCCAGCAGCTCCGGGACAGGGATTTTCGGCACAGATACGCAGTATTTT. It encodes CASSSGTGIFGTDTQYF.

The J gene is TRBJ2-3, the V gene TRBV5-1, with D hard to call. This CDR3 has 15 amino acids. The V and J ends lost 0 bases and 2 bases respectively, with 10 bases between them. Germline assignment: CDR1 SGHRS and CDR2 YFSETQ. CDR3 coding DNA: TGCGCCAGCAGCTTGGAGGGATCTAACACAGATACGCAGTATTTT. Amino acids: CASSLEGSNTDTQYF.

V gene TRBV2 combines with J gene TRBJ1-5; the D is unclear. The CDR3 runs 15 residues. Germline CDR1 is SNHLY and CDR2 is FYNNEI. V was shortened by 2 bases and J by 1 base, with 9 bases between the two germline ends. The CDR3 nucleotides read TGTGCCAGCAGTGAAAGGGTTTTCAGCAATCAGCCCCAGCATTTT. Translation gives CASSERVFSNQPQHF. Looking up the rest from reference TRBV2 and TRBJ1-5 gives the full variable domain: EPEVTQTPSHQVTQMGQEVILRCVPISNHLYFYWYRQILGQKVEFLVSFYNNEISEKSEIFDDQFSVERPDGSNFTLKIRSTKLEDSAMYFCASSERVFSNQPQHFGDGTRLSIL.

This chain connects TRBV2 to TRBJ2-7; D call uncertain. The germline V and J ends were trimmed by 7 bases and 5 bases, with 15 bases remaining between them. This CDR3 has 13 residues. Germline lookup yields CDR1 SNHLY and CDR2 FYNNEI. CDR3 loop: CASNIIGSHEQYF. The CDR3 DNA sequence: TGTGCCAGCAACATAATAGGGTCCCACGAGCAGTACTTC.

The chain combines TRBV6-5 with TRBJ1-1, with D perhaps TRBD1 (5 bases). Between the trimmed V and J ends, which lost 8 bases and 3 bases, there was a span of 13 bases. Germline CDR1 reads MNHEY; CDR2 reads SVGAGI. This CDR3 comprises 13 residues. CDR3 DNA: TGTGCCAGCGGGGTCGGGGGGGACACTGAAGCTTTCTTT. Its translation: CASGVGGDTEAFF.

The CDR3 DNA reads as TGTGCCAGCAGCCGTTCAACCTCTTACGAGCAGTACTTC. Translating gives CASSRSTSYEQYF. The chain uses TRBV7-9 and TRBJ2-7; D remains ambiguous. Germline CDR1 SEHNR, CDR2 FQNEAQ (reference sequence). Trimming stripped 5 bases from V and 4 bases from J, with 12 bases between. The CDR3 is 13 residues long.

J is TRBJ1-2 and V is TRBV11-2, with D possibly TRBD1 on 6 matching bases. Germline values: CDR1 SGHAT, CDR2 FQNNGV. This CDR3 is 14 amino acids long. Trimming took off 1 base at V and 7 bases at J, with 13 bases between the two ends. The chain's CDR3 is CASSLVAGAFGYTF. CDR3 bases: TGTGCCAGCAGCTTAGTGGCAGGGGCGTTTGGCTACACCTTC.

The CDR3 here is CASNNGWQTNYGYTF. CDR3 nucleotides: TGTGCCAGTAACAATGGGTGGCAGACTAACTATGGCTACACCTTC. This chain uses TRBV19 with TRBJ1-2; no reliable D call. V dropped 7 bases and J dropped 0 bases, with 15 bases sitting between them. The CDR3 runs 15 residues. Germline values: CDR1 LNHDA, CDR2 SQIVND (reference sequence).

V is TRBV28 and J is TRBJ2-2, with 8 bases aligning to TRBD1. CDR1 is MDHEN, CDR2 SYDVKM, per germline. J lost 3 bases, V lost 6 bases, and 6 bases had no gene match. The CDR3 has 15 residues. The CDR3 reads CASRTRTGHTGELFF. CDR3 DNA: TGTGCCAGCAGGACCAGGACAGGGCACACCGGGGAGCTGTTTTTT.

The CDR3 here is CASSQNRVGNTEAFF. DNA of the CDR3: TGCGCCAGCAGCCAGAACAGGGTGGGGAACACTGAAGCTTTCTTT. The rearrangement links TRBV4-1 to TRBJ1-1; D may be TRBD1 (6 bases). The CDR3 is 15 amino acids. Germline V gives CDR1 MGHRA, CDR2 YSYEKL. V lost 3 bases, J lost 1 base, and 12 bases lay in between.

The rearrangement joins TRBV5-1 to TRBJ1-1; D remains unclear. V lost 3 bases to trimming and J lost 0 bases, with 9 bases between them. Germline values: CDR1 SGHRS, CDR2 YFSETQ. The length of the CDR3 is 14 residues. The CDR3 loop is CASSSRALNTEAFF. CDR3 coding DNA: TGCGCCAGCAGCTCGAGGGCTTTGAACACTGAAGCTTTCTTT.